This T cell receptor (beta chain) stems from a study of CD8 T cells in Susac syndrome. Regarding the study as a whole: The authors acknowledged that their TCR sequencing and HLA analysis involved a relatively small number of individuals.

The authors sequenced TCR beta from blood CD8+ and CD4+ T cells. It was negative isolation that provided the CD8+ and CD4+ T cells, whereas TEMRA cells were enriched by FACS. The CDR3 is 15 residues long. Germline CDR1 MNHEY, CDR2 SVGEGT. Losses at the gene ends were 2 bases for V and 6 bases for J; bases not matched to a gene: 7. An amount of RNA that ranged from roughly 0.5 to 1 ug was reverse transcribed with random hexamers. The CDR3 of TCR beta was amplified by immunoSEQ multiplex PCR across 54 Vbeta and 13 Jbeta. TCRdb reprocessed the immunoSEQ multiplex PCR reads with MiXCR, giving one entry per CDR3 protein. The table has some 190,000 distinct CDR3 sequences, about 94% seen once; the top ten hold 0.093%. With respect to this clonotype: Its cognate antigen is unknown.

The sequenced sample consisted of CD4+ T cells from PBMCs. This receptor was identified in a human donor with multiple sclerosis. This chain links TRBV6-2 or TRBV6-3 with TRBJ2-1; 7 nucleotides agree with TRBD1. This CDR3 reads CASSYGDRVSNEQFF. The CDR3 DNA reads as TGTGCCAGCAGTTACGGGGACAGAGTTTCCAATGAGCAGTTCTTC.